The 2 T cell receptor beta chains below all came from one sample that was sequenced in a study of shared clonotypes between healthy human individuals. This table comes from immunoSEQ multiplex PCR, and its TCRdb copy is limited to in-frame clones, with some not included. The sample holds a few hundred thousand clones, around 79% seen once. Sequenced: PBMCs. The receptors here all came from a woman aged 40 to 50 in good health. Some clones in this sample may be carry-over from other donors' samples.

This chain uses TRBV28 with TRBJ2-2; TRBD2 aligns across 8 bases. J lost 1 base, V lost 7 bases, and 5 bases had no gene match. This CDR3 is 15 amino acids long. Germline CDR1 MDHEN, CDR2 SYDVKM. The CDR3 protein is CASNTLAGNTGELFF. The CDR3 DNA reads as TGTGCCAGCAATACCCTAGCGGGGAACACCGGGGAGCTGTTTTTT.

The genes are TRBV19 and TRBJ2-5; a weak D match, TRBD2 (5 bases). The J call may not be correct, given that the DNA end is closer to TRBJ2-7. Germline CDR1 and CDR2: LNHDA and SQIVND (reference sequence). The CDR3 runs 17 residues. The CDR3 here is CASSSGGLHGSSYEQYF. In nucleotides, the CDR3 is TGTGCCAGTAGTTCAGGTGGACTCCATGGATCCTCCTACGAGCAGTACTTC.